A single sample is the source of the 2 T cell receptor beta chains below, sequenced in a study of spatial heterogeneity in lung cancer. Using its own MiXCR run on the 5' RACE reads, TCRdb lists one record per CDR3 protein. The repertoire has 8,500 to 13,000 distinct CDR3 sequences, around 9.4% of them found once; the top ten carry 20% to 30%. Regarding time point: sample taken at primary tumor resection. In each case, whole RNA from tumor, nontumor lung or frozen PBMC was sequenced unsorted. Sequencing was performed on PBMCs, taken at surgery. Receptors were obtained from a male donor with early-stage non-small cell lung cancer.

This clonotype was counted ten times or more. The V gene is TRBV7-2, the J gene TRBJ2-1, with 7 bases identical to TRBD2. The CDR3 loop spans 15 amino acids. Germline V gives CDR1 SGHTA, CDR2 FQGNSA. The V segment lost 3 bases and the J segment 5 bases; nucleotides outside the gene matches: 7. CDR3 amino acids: CASSLGSGANNEQFF. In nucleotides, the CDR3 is TGTGCCAGCAGCTTGGGGAGCGGGGCCAACAATGAGCAGTTCTTC.

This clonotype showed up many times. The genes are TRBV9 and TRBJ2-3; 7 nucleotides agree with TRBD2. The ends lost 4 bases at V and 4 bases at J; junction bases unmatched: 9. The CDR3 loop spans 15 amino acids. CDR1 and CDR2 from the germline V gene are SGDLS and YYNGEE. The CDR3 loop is CASSTEGGDADTQYF. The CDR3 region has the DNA TGTGCCAGCAGCACAGAGGGAGGGGACGCAGATACGCAGTATTTT.